Listed below are T cell receptor beta chains from one sample, sequenced in a study of liver allograft versus peripheral blood T cells. TCRdb reanalysed the reads using MiXCR and keeps one entry per CDR3 protein. The sample lists approximately 8,100 distinct CDR3 sequences, under 20% occurring once. The receptors stem from a human patient who had a liver transplant. Among the T cells, some may be from the graft donor. Each CDR3 is given with its conserved first and last residue. The order of the fields is V gene, clone size, D gene, J gene, CDR3 DNA, CDR3 protein. The D gene is left open where the match is weak. Clone size is stated in some rows and not others, as once, few, many or a class when expanded.

>TRBV27|-|TRBD2|TRBJ2-5
TGTGCCAGCAGTTTAGGGAGGGCCGGGGCGGAGACCCAGTACTTC
CASSLGRAGAETQYF
>TRBV19|medium-sized|-|TRBJ1-1
TGTGCCAGTAGTACGTCAGACCTCAAGGGAACTGAAGCTTTCTTT
CASSTSDLKGTEAFF
>TRBV6-2/TRBV6-3|medium-sized|-|TRBJ2-2
TGTGCCAGCAACGACAGGACTAAGAACACCGGGGAGCTGTTTTTT
CASNDRTKNTGELFF
>TRBV10-2|many|-|TRBJ1-5
TGCGCCAGCAGTGAGTCGAACCGAAATCAGCCCCAGCATTTT
CASSESNRNQPQHF
>TRBV6-7|medium-sized|TRBD1|TRBJ1-2
TGTGCCAGCAGTTACCCCGACCTAGGAGGCAGGGGGCGCGACTATGGCTACACCTTC
CASSYPDLGGRGRDYGYTF
>TRBV6-1|medium-sized|TRBD1|TRBJ1-6
TGTGCCAGCAGTGACGACAGGGGTGGATCACCCCTCCACTTT
CASSDDRGGSPLHF
>TRBV11-2|-|-|TRBJ1-2
TGTGCCAGCAGCTTAGATCTCCGGGGTAGCTATGGCTACACCTTC
CASSLDLRGSYGYTF
>TRBV10-3|-|TRBD1|TRBJ2-6
TGTGCCATCTGTGACCCGGGACAGGCACTATCTGGGGCCAACGTCCTGACTTTC
CAICDPGQALSGANVLTF
>TRBV28|-|TRBD1|TRBJ1-5
TGTGCCAGCAGCCGAGCCGGGACAGGGATCAATCAGCCCCAGCATTTT
CASSRAGTGINQPQHF
>TRBV11-2|few|-|TRBJ1-3
TGTGCCAGCAGCTTAGCGAAGGGGCTGGCTGGAAACACCATATATTTT
CASSLAKGLAGNTIYF